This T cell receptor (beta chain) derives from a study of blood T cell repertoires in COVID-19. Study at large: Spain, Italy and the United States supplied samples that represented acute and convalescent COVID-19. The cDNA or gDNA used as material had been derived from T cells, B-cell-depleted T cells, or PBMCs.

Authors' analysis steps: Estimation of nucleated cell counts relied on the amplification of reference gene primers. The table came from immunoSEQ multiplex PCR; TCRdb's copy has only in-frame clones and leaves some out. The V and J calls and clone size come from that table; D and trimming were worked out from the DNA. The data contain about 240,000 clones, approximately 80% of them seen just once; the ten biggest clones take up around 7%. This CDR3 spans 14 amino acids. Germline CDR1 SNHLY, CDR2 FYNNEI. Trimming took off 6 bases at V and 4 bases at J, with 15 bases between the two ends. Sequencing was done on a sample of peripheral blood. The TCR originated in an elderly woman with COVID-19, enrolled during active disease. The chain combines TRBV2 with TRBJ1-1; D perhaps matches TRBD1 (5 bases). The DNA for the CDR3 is TGTGCCAGCAGGCGAGGCAGGGTTGGCACTGAAGCTTTCTTT. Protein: CASRRGRVGTEAFF.